This TCR beta chain emerged from a study of blood T cell repertoires in COVID-19. This clone was seen once. This CDR3 has 12 amino acids. Germline CDR1 is SGHAT and CDR2 is FQNNGV. Trimming left V 4 bases short and J 4 bases short, with 7 bases between. Data came from immunoSEQ multiplex PCR; TCRdb stores just in-frame clones and leaves some out. The sample has 450,000 to 600,000 clones; roughly 87% are singletons. This receptor was taken from a woman aged 18 to 35 who had recovered from COVID-19. The chain combines TRBV11-2 with TRBJ1-2; D not resolved. Sequenced input: PBMCs or T cells enriched from blood (not recorded which). CDR3 sequence: CASSSVSYGYTF. The CDR3 DNA sequence: TGTGCCAGCAGCTCTGTTTCCTATGGCTACACCTTC.